Listed below are T cell receptor beta chains from one sample, sequenced in a study of cytomegalovirus exposure and HLA in healthy donors. Assay used: immunoSEQ multiplex PCR; TCRdb lists only in-frame clones, some missing. The sample contains approximately 100,000 clones, about four fifths of which appear only once. The specimen was PBMCs. All receptors come from a female donor in good health and CMV-seropositive. Both conserved end residues are part of each CDR3. Size tells how often a clone was seen (once, few, many) or the class of an expanded clone, and some rows leave it out.

cdr3_length: 14; j_call: TRBJ1-1; v_call: TRBV19; clone_size: NA; cdr3_aa: CASSIGSGNTEAFF
cdr3_length: 13; j_call: TRBJ1-2; v_call: TRBV18; clone_size: NA; cdr3_aa: CASSPNREAGYTF
cdr3_length: 15; j_call: TRBJ2-7; v_call: TRBV6-6; clone_size: NA; cdr3_aa: CASSYSPSINYEQYF
cdr3_length: 16; j_call: TRBJ1-5; v_call: TRBV6-1; clone_size: NA; cdr3_aa: CASSGPDRTSNQPQHF
cdr3_length: 14; j_call: TRBJ2-6; v_call: TRBV9; clone_size: NA; cdr3_aa: CASREGSGANVLTF
cdr3_length: 14; j_call: TRBJ2-1; v_call: TRBV19; clone_size: NA; cdr3_aa: CASSPIRGHNEQFF
cdr3_length: 15; j_call: TRBJ2-7; v_call: TRBV5-1; clone_size: few; cdr3_aa: CASSQKDSLNYEQYF
cdr3_length: 15; j_call: TRBJ2-3; v_call: TRBV2; clone_size: NA; cdr3_aa: CASSARQIESDTQYF
cdr3_length: 17; j_call: TRBJ2-7; v_call: TRBV5-1; clone_size: few; cdr3_aa: CASSLRGPGRGSYEQYF
cdr3_length: 13; j_call: TRBJ2-7; v_call: TRBV14; clone_size: once; cdr3_aa: CASSQAGVYEQYF
cdr3_length: 13; j_call: TRBJ2-3; v_call: TRBV10-3; clone_size: few; cdr3_aa: CATNKRERDTQYF
cdr3_length: 14; j_call: TRBJ1-3; v_call: TRBV7-2; clone_size: NA; cdr3_aa: CASSLFQGSLTIYF
cdr3_length: 15; j_call: TRBJ1-1; v_call: TRBV29-1; clone_size: NA; cdr3_aa: CSVVQDRAMNTEAFF
cdr3_length: 21; j_call: TRBJ2-1; v_call: TRBV30; clone_size: NA; cdr3_aa: CAWSVRGSRYGGGSSYNEQFF
cdr3_length: 12; j_call: TRBJ1-2; v_call: TRBV6-5; clone_size: NA; cdr3_aa: CASRGANYGYTF
cdr3_length: 14; j_call: TRBJ2-7; v_call: TRBV7-6; clone_size: NA; cdr3_aa: CASSSLAATYEQYF
cdr3_length: 16; j_call: TRBJ2-1; v_call: TRBV7-9; clone_size: once; cdr3_aa: CASSPLLVAGYNEQFF
cdr3_length: 17; j_call: TRBJ2-7; v_call: TRBV27; clone_size: NA; cdr3_aa: CASSSNRRDRGPYEQYF
cdr3_length: 15; j_call: TRBJ1-6; v_call: TRBV6-5; clone_size: NA; cdr3_aa: CASSYGQGVRSPLHF
cdr3_length: 14; j_call: TRBJ2-3; v_call: TRBV7-7; clone_size: NA; cdr3_aa: CASSLGTGRDTQYF
cdr3_length: 16; j_call: TRBJ2-1; v_call: TRBV10-3; clone_size: NA; cdr3_aa: CAISAPSGSAYNEQFF
cdr3_length: 14; j_call: TRBJ2-7; v_call: TRBV7-2; clone_size: NA; cdr3_aa: CASSSDGKTYEQYF
cdr3_length: 16; j_call: TRBJ1-4; v_call: TRBV9; clone_size: NA; cdr3_aa: CASSVATGGGGEKLFF
cdr3_length: 16; j_call: TRBJ2-1; v_call: TRBV27; clone_size: NA; cdr3_aa: CASSSRSGKGGNEQFF
cdr3_length: 15; j_call: TRBJ1-4; v_call: TRBV9; clone_size: NA; cdr3_aa: CASSLGDRAGEKLFF
cdr3_length: 13; j_call: TRBJ2-3; v_call: TRBV5-4; clone_size: NA; cdr3_aa: CASRPGVEDTQYF
cdr3_length: 14; j_call: TRBJ2-3; v_call: TRBV2; clone_size: NA; cdr3_aa: CAPRGFGGADTQYF
cdr3_length: 15; j_call: TRBJ1-1; v_call: TRBV5-5; clone_size: NA; cdr3_aa: CASSQAGPGNTEAFF
cdr3_length: 16; j_call: TRBJ1-3; v_call: TRBV9; clone_size: few; cdr3_aa: CASSETPVALGDTIYF
cdr3_length: 13; j_call: TRBJ2-3; v_call: TRBV6-5; clone_size: NA; cdr3_aa: CASSHTRTDTQYF
cdr3_length: 12; j_call: TRBJ1-2; v_call: TRBV6-5; clone_size: few; cdr3_aa: CASRDRDYGYTF
cdr3_length: 13; j_call: TRBJ2-7; v_call: TRBV7-9; clone_size: NA; cdr3_aa: CASSSGGDDEQYF
cdr3_length: 13; j_call: TRBJ2-7; v_call: TRBV5-4; clone_size: NA; cdr3_aa: CASSLSPNYEQYF
cdr3_length: 13; j_call: TRBJ1-2; v_call: TRBV5-4; clone_size: NA; cdr3_aa: CASSLNGNYGYTF
cdr3_length: 15; j_call: TRBJ2-1; v_call: TRBV21-1; clone_size: NA; cdr3_aa: CASSKPGQGGNEQFF
cdr3_length: 15; j_call: TRBJ2-7; v_call: TRBV19; clone_size: NA; cdr3_aa: CASSDPGLAPYEQYF
cdr3_length: 13; j_call: TRBJ1-2; v_call: TRBV2; clone_size: NA; cdr3_aa: CASRGQSNYGYTF
cdr3_length: 16; j_call: TRBJ2-5; v_call: TRBV9; clone_size: NA; cdr3_aa: CASSEGVAGAQETQYF
cdr3_length: 17; j_call: TRBJ1-1; v_call: TRBV7-8; clone_size: once; cdr3_aa: CASSTWVRGRRHTEAFF
cdr3_length: 15; j_call: TRBJ2-7; v_call: TRBV27; clone_size: NA; cdr3_aa: CASSLSRGSSYEQYF
cdr3_length: 14; j_call: TRBJ2-7; v_call: TRBV19; clone_size: NA; cdr3_aa: CASSMTGNYDEQYF
cdr3_length: 14; j_call: TRBJ1-1; v_call: TRBV18; clone_size: NA; cdr3_aa: CASSPLTADTEAFF
cdr3_length: 14; j_call: TRBJ1-3; v_call: TRBV19; clone_size: NA; cdr3_aa: CASSMAGTGNTIYF
cdr3_length: 18; j_call: TRBJ2-1; v_call: TRBV4-1; clone_size: NA; cdr3_aa: CASSPGGSGRPGYNEQFF
cdr3_length: 15; j_call: TRBJ1-1; v_call: TRBV5-4; clone_size: NA; cdr3_aa: CASSLAQGAITEAFF
cdr3_length: 15; j_call: TRBJ2-5; v_call: TRBV11-2; clone_size: NA; cdr3_aa: CASSLGAGGQETQYF
cdr3_length: 16; j_call: TRBJ2-5; v_call: TRBV9; clone_size: NA; cdr3_aa: CASSVDSLAGVETQYF
cdr3_length: 17; j_call: TRBJ2-3; v_call: TRBV5-6; clone_size: few; cdr3_aa: CASSLVGLAGGGNTQYF